This passage covers 28 T cell receptor beta chains from one sample sequenced in a study of T cell responses to AZD1222 COVID-19 vaccine. Profiling relied on immunoSEQ multiplex PCR, and the TCRdb table lists in-frame clones only, not all of them. The table has about 150,000 clones, about nine tenths seen once. Specimen: peripheral blood, collected on day 0 of AZD1222 vaccination. The origin of the receptors is an adult in good health.

Note on this clone: This sample includes further DNA sequences coding for the same CDR3. The rearrangement joins TRBV27 to TRBJ1-5; D remains unclear. Deletions cut 0 bases from V and 1 base from J, with 7 bases between. CDR3 length equals 15 residues. Per germline, CDR1 MNHEY and CDR2 SMNVEV (reference sequence). The CDR3 DNA sequence: TGTGCCAGCAGTTTATCCTCCGGGAGCAATCAGCCCCAGCATTTT. Translation gives CASSLSSGSNQPQHF.

The chain couples TRBV5-1 to TRBJ1-4; D gene uncertain. Germline loops: CDR1 SGHRS, CDR2 YFSETQ. Trimming shortened V by 0 bases and J by 4 bases, and 10 bases separated the two germline ends. The CDR3 sequence is 15 residues long. The CDR3 loop reads CASSLVGGGNEKLFF. CDR3 nucleotide sequence: TGCGCCAGCAGCTTGGTGGGAGGAGGTAATGAAAAACTGTTTTTT.

The chain is built from TRBV7-2 and TRBJ1-3, with a possible D match to TRBD1 (5 bases). V lost 6 bases, J lost 2 bases, and 14 bases lay in between. Germline V lookup: CDR1 SGHTA, CDR2 FQGNSA. The CDR3 loop spans 15 amino acids. CDR3 residues: CASSPRGEAGNTIYF. CDR3 bases: TGTGCCAGCAGTCCTAGAGGGGAAGCTGGAAACACCATATATTTT.

This chain joins TRBV28 and TRBJ2-6; D not certain. Germline V gives CDR1 MDHEN, CDR2 SYDVKM. Trimming took off 2 bases at V and 3 bases at J, with 2 bases between the two ends. This CDR3 contains 13 residues. CDR3 region: CASSLSGANVLTF. DNA for the CDR3: TGTGCCAGCAGTTTAAGTGGGGCCAACGTCCTGACTTTC.

The J gene is TRBJ1-2, the V gene TRBV2; D not resolved. The germline V gene has CDR1 SNHLY and CDR2 FYNNEI. V lost 4 bases, J lost 4 bases, and 10 bases lay in between. This CDR3 is built from 13 residues. The CDR3 DNA is TGTGCCAGCAGTGTGGCGGAGAGCTATGGCTACACCTTC. Its protein product is CASSVAESYGYTF.

The chain is built from TRBV28 and TRBJ1-4; TRBD1 aligns across 9 bases. CDR3 length: 13 residues. The J segment lost 8 bases and the V segment lost 6 bases, leaving 4 bases of the junction unmatched. Germline lookup yields CDR1 MDHEN and CDR2 SYDVKM. The CDR3 loop is CASRQGAGEKLFF. The DNA for the CDR3 is TGTGCCAGCAGACAGGGGGCCGGGGAAAAACTGTTTTTT.

The chain carries TRBV29-1 and TRBJ1-4; D is undetermined. From germline, CDR1 is SQVTM and CDR2 ANQGSEA. The V gene lost 4 bases and the J gene lost 5 bases, with 8 bases spanning the gap. This CDR3 region has 12 residues. CDR3 loop: CSVGSGNEKLFF. The CDR3 nucleotides are TGCAGCGTTGGGTCCGGCAATGAAAAACTGTTTTTT.

The chain links TRBV19 to TRBJ1-1; no clear D. The CDR3 contains 13 residues. Germline V gives CDR1 LNHDA, CDR2 SQIVND (reference sequence). The V gene lost 4 bases and the J gene lost 0 bases, with 6 bases spanning the gap. CDR3 sequence: CASSTGVNTEAFF. CDR3 sequence (DNA): TGTGCCAGTAGTACCGGTGTGAACACTGAAGCTTTCTTT.

As DNA, the CDR3 is TGTGCCAGCAGTTACCACCCGGGACAGGGGAAATTAAGCACTGAAGCTTTCTTT. The encoded protein is CASSYHPGQGKLSTEAFF. The V and J genes are TRBV2 and TRBJ1-1; 10 bases are shared with TRBD1. The CDR3 totals 18 residues. CDR1 is SNHLY and CDR2 is FYNNEI in the germline V gene. The ends lost 5 bases at V and 4 bases at J; junction bases unmatched: 16.

The genes are TRBV2 and TRBJ2-2; 9 positions agree with TRBD2. The trim removed 0 bases at V and 4 bases at J, leaving 6 bases unmatched. The CDR3 length is 17 residues. The germline V gene has CDR1 SNHLY and CDR2 FYNNEI. DNA for the CDR3: TGTGCCAGCAGTGAAGCCAGTCTAGCGGGGAGCACCGGGGAGCTGTTTTTT. This gives the protein CASSEASLAGSTGELFF.

The chain is built from TRBV5-1 and TRBJ1-3; 7 bases map to TRBD1. Germline values: CDR1 SGHRS, CDR2 YFSETQ. J gave up 0 bases and V 7 bases, and 7 bases lay outside the gene matches. The CDR3 sequence is 15 residues long. For the CDR3, the DNA is TGCGCCAGCGGAACAGGGGAGAGCTCTGGAAACACCATATATTTT. Amino acids: CASGTGESSGNTIYF.

The chain links TRBV4-2 to TRBJ2-6; D remains unclear. Trimming shortened V by 0 bases and J by 0 bases, and 6 bases separated the two germline ends. Germline V gene sequence: CDR1 LGHNA, CDR2 YNFKEQ. The CDR3 totals 16 residues. The CDR3 bases are TGTGCCAGCAGCCAAGATTCGGCCTCTGGGGCCAACGTCCTGACTTTC. Protein product: CASSQDSASGANVLTF.

Details on this clone: Other DNA sequences within the sample encode an identical CDR3. J is TRBJ1-1 and V is TRBV29-1, with TRBD1 matching over 7 bases. The length of the CDR3 is 13 residues. Germline trimming cut 1 base from V and 10 bases from J; bases unmatched to any gene: 9. Germline loops: CDR1 SQVTM, CDR2 ANQGSEA. This CDR3 reads CSVEGGNRGRAFF. The CDR3 coding sequence is TGCAGCGTTGAAGGAGGGAACAGGGGTAGAGCTTTCTTT.

The chain employs TRBV5-1 and TRBJ1-3, with a weak D call TRBD1 (5 bases). The germline V gene encodes CDR1 SGHRS and CDR2 YFSETQ. Trimming shortened V by 0 bases and J by 0 bases, and 7 bases separated the two germline ends. This CDR3 comprises 15 residues. CDR3 residues: CASSLAQGSGNTIYF. For the CDR3, the DNA is TGCGCCAGCAGCTTGGCCCAGGGCTCTGGAAACACCATATATTTT.

The chain is built from TRBV9 and TRBJ2-2; 7 positions agree with TRBD1. CDR3 length: 19 amino acids. Germline V CDR1 and CDR2: SGDLS, YYNGEE. Unmatched junction bases numbered 19, after V lost 4 bases and J lost 4 bases. This CDR3 reads CASSSAPGATGFGTGELFF. DNA for the CDR3: TGTGCCAGCAGCTCTGCCCCCGGGGCGACAGGGTTTGGCACCGGGGAGCTGTTTTTT.

Regarding this clone: One end of the junction is discordant with germline, which a read error may explain. The rearrangement uses TRBV18 and TRBJ1-1, with 7 bases fitting TRBD1. Germline CDR1 and CDR2: KGHSH and LQKENI. The CDR3 covers 13 residues. The CDR3 reads CASSSGTVTAAFF. The CDR3 DNA sequence: TGTGCCAGCTCATCCGGGACAGTCACTGCAGCTTTCTTT.

This chain connects TRBV4-2 to TRBJ1-2; no clear D. CDR3 size: 15 residues. Trimming left V 0 bases short and J 5 bases short, with 13 bases between. The germline V gene encodes CDR1 LGHNA and CDR2 YNFKEQ. As DNA, the CDR3 is TGTGCCAGCAGCCAAGACACAGCCAGTTGGTATGGCTACACCTTC. This sequence encodes CASSQDTASWYGYTF.

This chain joins TRBV5-1 and TRBJ1-1; 8 bases line up with TRBD1. Germline CDR1 and CDR2: SGHRS and YFSETQ. The V gene end was trimmed by 2 bases and the J gene end by 5 bases; junction bases not matched to a gene: 5. The length of the CDR3 is 14 residues. The CDR3 is CASSFGQGRTEAFF. In DNA form, the CDR3 reads TGCGCCAGCAGCTTTGGACAGGGCCGGACTGAAGCTTTCTTT.

V gene TRBV5-1 combines with J gene TRBJ2-7; 15 bases are a match to TRBD2. CDR1 is SGHRS, CDR2 YFSETQ, per germline. Losses at the gene ends were 4 bases for V and 1 base for J; bases not matched to a gene: 12. The CDR3 is made up of 19 amino acids. The CDR3 DNA reads as TGCGCCAGCAGCGCATTCGGGACTAGCGGGGGGTCGATTTCCTACGAGCAGTACTTC. Its translation: CASSAFGTSGGSISYEQYF.

This clone was observed a few times. This CDR3 reads CATSDGRGNQPQHF. The CDR3 DNA reads TGTGCCACCAGTGATGGACGGGGCAATCAGCCCCAGCATTTT. The V and J genes are TRBV24-1 and TRBJ1-5; no firm D call. Germline V gene lookup returns CDR1 KGHDR and CDR2 SFDVKD. The CDR3 contains 14 residues. With 3 bases removed from V and 2 bases from J, the gap between germline ends came to 7 bases.

This clone was seen a single time. The rearrangement joins TRBV7-9 to TRBJ1-4; no definite D call. The CDR3 is made up of 13 amino acids. The germline V gene encodes CDR1 SEHNR and CDR2 FQNEAQ (reference sequence). Trimming stripped 0 bases from V and 12 bases from J, with 11 bases between. The CDR3 is CASSLAKGMELFF. The CDR3 bases are TGTGCCAGCAGCTTAGCGAAGGGTATGGAACTGTTTTTT.

The chain links TRBV6-5 to TRBJ2-7; unclear D gene. The CDR3 extends over 11 amino acids. Trimming removed 8 bases from V and 7 bases from J, with 12 bases in between. In germline, CDR1 is MNHEY, CDR2 SVGAGI. DNA of the CDR3: TGTGCCAGCCATCGTAATGAAGAGCAGTACTTC. This encodes CASHRNEEQYF.

This clone was detected once. Relative to the germline gene, one junction end is altered; a read error may explain this. The V call is TRBV20-1, the J call TRBJ1-2; D unresolved. This CDR3 region has 10 residues. The germline CDR1 and CDR2 sequences are DFQATT and SNEGSKA (reference sequence). The CDR3 sequence: CSARERGISF. The CDR3 DNA reads as TGCAGTGCTAGAGAGAGAGGGATTTCGTTC.

J is TRBJ1-6 and V is TRBV6-1, with 8 bases aligning to TRBD1. The CDR3 spans 17 residues. Germline assignment: CDR1 MNHNS and CDR2 SASEGT. V lost 3 bases, J lost 6 bases, and 10 bases stayed unmatched. CDR3 protein: CASSELGQAHPNSPLHF. CDR3 coding DNA: TGTGCCAGCAGTGAGCTGGGACAGGCCCACCCTAATTCACCCCTCCACTTT.

The rearrangement links TRBV4-2 to TRBJ2-1, with 8 bases identical to TRBD2. With V trimmed by 1 base and J by 2 bases, 7 bases remained unmatched. CDR3 size: 17 residues. The germline V gene has CDR1 LGHNA and CDR2 YNFKEQ. CDR3 protein: CASSQAGGSGAYNEQFF. CDR3 sequence (DNA): TGTGCCAGCAGCCAAGCGGGGGGTAGCGGGGCCTACAATGAGCAGTTCTTC.

This chain connects TRBV5-6 to TRBJ1-5; a possible D gene is TRBD1 (6 bases). From germline, CDR1 is SGHDT and CDR2 YYEEEE. The CDR3 has 14 amino acids. Trimming shortened V by 2 bases and J by 7 bases, and 13 bases separated the two germline ends. The CDR3 coding sequence is TGTGCCAGCAGCTTTCGGACAGTACAACAGCCCCAGCATTTT. Translating gives CASSFRTVQQPQHF.

The rearrangement links TRBV18 to TRBJ1-4; weak D call: TRBD1 (6 bases). The CDR3 totals 16 residues. Between the trimmed V and J ends, which lost 3 bases and 4 bases, there was a span of 15 bases. Germline CDR1 and CDR2: KGHSH and LQKENI. The CDR3, as DNA: TGTGCCAGCTCACCCCCGAGGGGGACCGATAATGAAAAACTGTTTTTT. It is translated as CASSPPRGTDNEKLFF. The full variable domain, completed using reference TRBV18 and TRBJ1-4, is NAGVMQNPRHLVRRRGQEARLRCSPMKGHSHVYWYRQLPEEGLKFMVYLQKENIIDESGMPKERFSAEFPKEGPSILRIQQVVRGDSAAYFCASSPPRGTDNEKLFFGSGTQLSVL.

This clone was counted only a few times. The CDR3 here is CASRVGTAPNTGELFF. Written as DNA, the CDR3 is TGTGCCAGTAGGGTTGGGACGGCTCCGAACACCGGGGAGCTGTTTTTT. The chain is built from TRBV19 and TRBJ2-2; D may match TRBD1 or TRBD2 (5 bases each). Trimming took 6 bases from V and 0 from J, leaving 14 bases between them. The germline CDR1 and CDR2 sequences are LNHDA and SQIVND (reference sequence). The CDR3 length is 16 residues.